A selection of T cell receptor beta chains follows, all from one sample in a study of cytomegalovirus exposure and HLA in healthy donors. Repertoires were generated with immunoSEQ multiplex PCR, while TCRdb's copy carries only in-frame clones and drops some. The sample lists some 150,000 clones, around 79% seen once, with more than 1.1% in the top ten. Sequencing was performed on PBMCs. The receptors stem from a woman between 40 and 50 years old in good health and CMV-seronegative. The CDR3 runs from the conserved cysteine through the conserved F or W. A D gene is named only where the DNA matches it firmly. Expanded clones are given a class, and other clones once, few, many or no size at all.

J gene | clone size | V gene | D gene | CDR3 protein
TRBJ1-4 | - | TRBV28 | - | CASSFLGPTGEKLFF
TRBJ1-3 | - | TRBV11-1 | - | CASSLEQPSGNTIYF
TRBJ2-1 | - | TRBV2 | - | CASNLDLGENEQFF
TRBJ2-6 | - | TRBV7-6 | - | CASAKGPPQVSGANVLTF
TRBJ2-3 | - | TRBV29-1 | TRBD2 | CSVSSGGGTDTQYF
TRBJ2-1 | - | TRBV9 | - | CASSVSGSGDNEQFF
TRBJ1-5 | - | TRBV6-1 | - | CASTRRGEVNQPQHF
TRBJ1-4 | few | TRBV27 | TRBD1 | CASSFWTGTANEKLFF
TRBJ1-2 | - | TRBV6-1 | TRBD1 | CASRTGQDYGYTF
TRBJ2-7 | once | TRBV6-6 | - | CASSFTDRGADEQYF
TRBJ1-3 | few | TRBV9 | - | CASSVEWGDSGNTIYF
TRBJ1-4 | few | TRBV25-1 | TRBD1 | CASSKRGTGNEKLFF
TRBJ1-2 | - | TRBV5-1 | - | CASSPDKTGYGYTF
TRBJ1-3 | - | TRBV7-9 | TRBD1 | CSSSQGQTNSGNTIYF
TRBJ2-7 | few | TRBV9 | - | CASSVGGLSYEQYF
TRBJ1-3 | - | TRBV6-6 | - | CASTVSSGNTIYF
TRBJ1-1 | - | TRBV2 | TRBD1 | CASGRGGSTEAFF
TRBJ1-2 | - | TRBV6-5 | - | CASSYSEQPGNYGYTF
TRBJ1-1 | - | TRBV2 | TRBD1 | CASWAETGGTEAFF
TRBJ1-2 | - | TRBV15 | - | CATSTQGKGYTF
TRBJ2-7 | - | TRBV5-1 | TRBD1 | CASSPSTGKPYEQYF
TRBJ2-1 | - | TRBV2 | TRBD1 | CASLGTGGSYNEQFF
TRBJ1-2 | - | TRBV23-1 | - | CASSHAGRGYTF
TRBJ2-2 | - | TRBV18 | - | CASPAGYSNTGELFF
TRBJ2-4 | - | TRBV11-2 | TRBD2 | CASSLQGPFGGGKNIQYF
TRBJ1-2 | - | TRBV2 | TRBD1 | CASLDRGRGYTF
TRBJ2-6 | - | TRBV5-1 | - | CASSPTSSGANVLTF
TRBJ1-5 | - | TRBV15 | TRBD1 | CATRTGGGDQPQHF
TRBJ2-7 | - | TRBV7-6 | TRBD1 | CASSPRTGSYEQYF